This T cell receptor beta chain is from a study of T cells after yellow fever vaccination. Trimming removed 0 bases from V and 2 bases from J, with 11 bases in between. The CDR3 sequence is 16 residues long. Germline loops: CDR1 KGHDR, CDR2 SFDVKD. A few counts support this clonotype. A single record per CDR3 protein comes from TCRdb applying MiXCR to the 5' RACE reads. The data hold approximately 300,000 distinct CDR3 sequences, with around 11% observed a single time. The source material was CD4+ T cells sorted from PBMCs, sampled 45 days after the yellow fever booster vaccination. The receptor was derived from a man younger than 35 who received the YFV17D yellow fever vaccine. The J gene is TRBJ2-3, the V gene TRBV24-1; D may be TRBD2 (5 bases). This CDR3 reads CATSDLSAEPTDTQYF. In nucleotides, the CDR3 is TGTGCCACCAGTGATTTGTCAGCGGAGCCCACAGATACGCAGTATTTT.